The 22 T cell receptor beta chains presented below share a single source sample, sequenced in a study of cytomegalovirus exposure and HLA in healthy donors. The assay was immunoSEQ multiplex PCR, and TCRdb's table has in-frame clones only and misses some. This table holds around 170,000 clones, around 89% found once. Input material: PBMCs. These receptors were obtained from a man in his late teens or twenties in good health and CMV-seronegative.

The CDR3 loop is CASSGLGGRETQYF. The CDR3 DNA reads as TGTGCCAGCAGCGGATTGGGGGGGCGGGAGACCCAGTACTTC. The chain uses TRBV7-2 and TRBJ2-5, with D possibly being TRBD2 (7 bases). CDR1 and CDR2 from the germline V gene are SGHTA and FQGNSA. CDR3 length: 14 residues. V gave up 5 bases and J gave up 5 bases, with 15 bases separating them.

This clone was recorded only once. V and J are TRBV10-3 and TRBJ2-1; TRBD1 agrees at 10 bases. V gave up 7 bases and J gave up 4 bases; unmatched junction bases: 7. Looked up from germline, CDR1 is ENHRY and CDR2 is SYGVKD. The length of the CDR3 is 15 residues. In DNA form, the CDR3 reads TGTGCCATCACCGCCCCGGGACAGGGGTACAATGAGCAGTTCTTC. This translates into CAITAPGQGYNEQFF.

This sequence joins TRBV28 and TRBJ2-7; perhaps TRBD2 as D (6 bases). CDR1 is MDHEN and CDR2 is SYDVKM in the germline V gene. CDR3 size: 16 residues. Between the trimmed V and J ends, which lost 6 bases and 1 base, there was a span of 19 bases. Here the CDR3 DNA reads TGTGCCAGCAGGGGCCCCGGAGGGGACTTTTCCTACGAGCAGTACTTC. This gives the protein CASRGPGGDFSYEQYF.

CDR3 residues: CASSYSRGDNSPLHF. DNA for the CDR3: TGCGCCAGCAGCTACTCCCGGGGGGATAATTCACCCCTCCACTTT. The genes are TRBV5-1 and TRBJ1-6, with D perhaps matching TRBD1 (5 bases). Germline CDR1 SGHRS, CDR2 YFSETQ. V dropped 3 bases and J dropped 5 bases, with 12 bases sitting between them. This CDR3 spans 15 amino acids.

The CDR3 DNA is TGTGCCAGCAGCTTATCAGGGGGCCTAAGGTACAATGAGCAGTTCTTC. Amino acid sequence: CASSLSGGLRYNEQFF. The V call is TRBV7-9, the J call TRBJ2-1; 8 bases line up with TRBD1. J was trimmed by 4 bases and V by 2 bases; bases with no gene match: 7. Germline CDR1 and CDR2: SEHNR and FQNEAQ (reference sequence). The CDR3 loop spans 16 amino acids.

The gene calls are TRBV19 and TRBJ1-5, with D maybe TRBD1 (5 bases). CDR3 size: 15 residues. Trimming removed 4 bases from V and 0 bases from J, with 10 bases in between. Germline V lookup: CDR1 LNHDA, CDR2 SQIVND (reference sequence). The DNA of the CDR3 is TGTGCCAGTAGTACACAGGAATCTAGCAATCAGCCCCAGCATTTT. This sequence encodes CASSTQESSNQPQHF.

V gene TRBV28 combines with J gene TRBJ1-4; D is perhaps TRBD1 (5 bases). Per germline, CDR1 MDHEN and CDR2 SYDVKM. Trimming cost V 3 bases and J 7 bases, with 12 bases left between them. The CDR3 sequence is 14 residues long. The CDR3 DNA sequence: TGTGCCAGCAGTTTTGGGCAGGGTGTTGAAAAACTGTTTTTT. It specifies CASSFGQGVEKLFF.

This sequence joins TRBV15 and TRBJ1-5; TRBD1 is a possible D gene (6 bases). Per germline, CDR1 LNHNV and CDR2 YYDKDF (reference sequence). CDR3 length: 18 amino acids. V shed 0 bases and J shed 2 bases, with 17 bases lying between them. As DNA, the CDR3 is TGTGCCACCAGCAGAGAGGTAGTCCAGCCAGGGGGCAATCAGCCCCAGCATTTT. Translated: CATSREVVQPGGNQPQHF.

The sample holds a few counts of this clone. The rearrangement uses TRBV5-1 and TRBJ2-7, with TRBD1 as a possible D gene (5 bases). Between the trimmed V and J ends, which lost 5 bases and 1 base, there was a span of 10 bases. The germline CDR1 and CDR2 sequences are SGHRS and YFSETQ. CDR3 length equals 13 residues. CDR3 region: CASRDIGSYEQYV. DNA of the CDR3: TGCGCCAGCAGGGACATCGGATCCTACGAGCAGTACGTC.

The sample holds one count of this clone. CDR3 nucleotides: TGTGCCAGCAGTCTCACCGGGACAGGGGATGGGAGCAATCAGCCCCAGCATTTT. Translation: CASSLTGTGDGSNQPQHF. This chain uses TRBV28 with TRBJ1-5, with 10 bases matching TRBD1. The CDR3 length is 18 residues. With V trimmed by 5 bases and J by 1 base, 11 bases remained unmatched. Germline-derived CDR1 and CDR2 are MDHEN and SYDVKM.

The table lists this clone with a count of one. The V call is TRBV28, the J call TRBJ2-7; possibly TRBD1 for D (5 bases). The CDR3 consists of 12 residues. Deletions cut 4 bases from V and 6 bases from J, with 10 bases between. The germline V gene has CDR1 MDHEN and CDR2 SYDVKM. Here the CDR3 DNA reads TGTGCCAGCAGTTCCGACAGCAGCGAGCAGTACGTC. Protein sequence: CASSSDSSEQYV.

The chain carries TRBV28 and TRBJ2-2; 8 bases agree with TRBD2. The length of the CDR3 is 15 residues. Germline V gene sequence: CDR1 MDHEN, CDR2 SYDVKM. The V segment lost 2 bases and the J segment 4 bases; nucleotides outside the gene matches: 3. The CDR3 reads CASSLPGTSTGELFF. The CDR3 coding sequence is TGTGCCAGCAGTTTACCCGGGACTAGCACCGGGGAGCTGTTTTTT.

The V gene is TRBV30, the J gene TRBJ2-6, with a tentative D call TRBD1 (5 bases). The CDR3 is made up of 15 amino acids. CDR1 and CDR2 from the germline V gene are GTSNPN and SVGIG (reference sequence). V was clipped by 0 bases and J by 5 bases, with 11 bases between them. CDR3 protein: CAWSVGGAWANVLTF. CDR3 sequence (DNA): TGTGCCTGGAGTGTAGGTGGGGCCTGGGCCAACGTCCTGACTTTC.

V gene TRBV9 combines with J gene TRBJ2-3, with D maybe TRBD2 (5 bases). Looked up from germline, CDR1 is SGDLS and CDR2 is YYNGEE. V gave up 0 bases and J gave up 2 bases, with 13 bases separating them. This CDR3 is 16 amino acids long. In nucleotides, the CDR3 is TGTGCCAGCAGCGTAGTGGGCAGCGGTAACACAGATACGCAGTATTTT. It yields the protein CASSVVGSGNTDTQYF. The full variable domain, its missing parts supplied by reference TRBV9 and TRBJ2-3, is DSGVTQTPKHLITATGQRVTLRCSPRSGDLSVYWYQQSLDQGLQFLIQYYNGEERAKGNILERFSAQQFPDLHSELNLSSLELGDSALYFCASSVVGSGNTDTQYFGPGTRLTVL.

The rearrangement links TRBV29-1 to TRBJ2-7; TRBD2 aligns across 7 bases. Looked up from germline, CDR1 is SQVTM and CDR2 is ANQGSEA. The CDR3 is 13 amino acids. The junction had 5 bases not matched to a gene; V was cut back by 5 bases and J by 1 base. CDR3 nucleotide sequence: TGCAGCGTTCGAGGCGGGAGATCCTACGAGCAGTACTTC. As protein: CSVRGGRSYEQYF.

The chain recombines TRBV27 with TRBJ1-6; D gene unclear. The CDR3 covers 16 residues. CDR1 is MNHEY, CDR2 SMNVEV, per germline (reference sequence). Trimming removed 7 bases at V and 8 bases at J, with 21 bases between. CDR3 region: CASTTFWHGEDSPLHF. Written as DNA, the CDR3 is TGTGCCAGCACCACCTTCTGGCATGGGGAGGATTCACCCCTCCACTTT.

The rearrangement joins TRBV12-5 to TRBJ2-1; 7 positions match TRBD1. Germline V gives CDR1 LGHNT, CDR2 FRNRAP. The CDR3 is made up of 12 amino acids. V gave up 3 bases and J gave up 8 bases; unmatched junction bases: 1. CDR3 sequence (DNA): TGTGCTAGTGGTTTCACAGGGGATGAGCAGTTCTTC. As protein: CASGFTGDEQFF.

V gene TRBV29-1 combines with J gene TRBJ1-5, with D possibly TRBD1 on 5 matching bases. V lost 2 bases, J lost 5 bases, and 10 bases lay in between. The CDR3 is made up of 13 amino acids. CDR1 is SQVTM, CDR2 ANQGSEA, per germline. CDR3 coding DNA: TGCAGCGTTGAACAGGGCTCGGATCAGCCCCAGCATTTT. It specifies CSVEQGSDQPQHF.

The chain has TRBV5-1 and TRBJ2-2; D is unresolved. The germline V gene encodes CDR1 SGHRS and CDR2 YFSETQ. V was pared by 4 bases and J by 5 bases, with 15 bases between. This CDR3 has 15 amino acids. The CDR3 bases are TGCGCCAGCAGCGGCGGCCTCCTCGGTACCGGGGAGCTGTTTTTT. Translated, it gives CASSGGLLGTGELFF.

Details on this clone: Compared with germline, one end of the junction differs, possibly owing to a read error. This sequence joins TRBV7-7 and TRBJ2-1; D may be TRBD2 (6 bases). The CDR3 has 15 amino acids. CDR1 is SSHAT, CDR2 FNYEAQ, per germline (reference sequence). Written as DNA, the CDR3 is TGTGCTAGCAGCCCGGCCCGGGGGAACTACAATGAGCAGTTCTTC. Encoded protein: CASSPARGNYNEQFF. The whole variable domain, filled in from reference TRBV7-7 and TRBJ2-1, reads GAGVSQSPRYKVTKRGQDVTLRCDPISSHATLYWYQQALGQGPEFLTYFNYEAQPDKSGLPSDRFSAERPEGSISTLTIQRTEQRDSAMYRCASSPARGNYNEQFFGPGTRLTVL.

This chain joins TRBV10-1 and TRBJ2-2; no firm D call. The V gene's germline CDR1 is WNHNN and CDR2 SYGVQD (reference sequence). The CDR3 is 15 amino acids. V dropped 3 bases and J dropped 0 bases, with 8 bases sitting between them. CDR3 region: CASSDYFANTGELFF. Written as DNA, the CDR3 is TGCGCCAGCAGTGACTACTTCGCGAACACCGGGGAGCTGTTTTTT.

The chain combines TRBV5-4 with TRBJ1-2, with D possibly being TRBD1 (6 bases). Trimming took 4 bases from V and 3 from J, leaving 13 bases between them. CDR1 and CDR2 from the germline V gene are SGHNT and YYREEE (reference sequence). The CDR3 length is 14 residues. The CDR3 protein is CASSLQRQDYGYTF. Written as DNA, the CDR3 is TGTGCCAGCAGCCTACAAAGACAGGACTATGGCTACACCTTC.